The rows below give T cell receptor beta chains drawn from one sample of a study of cytomegalovirus exposure and HLA in healthy donors. Repertoires were generated with immunoSEQ multiplex PCR, while TCRdb's copy carries only in-frame clones and drops some. The data show 150,000 to 200,000 clones, about four fifths seen once. The sequencing input was PBMCs. Receptors originate from a boy younger than 18 in good health and CMV-seronegative. Both conserved end residues are part of each CDR3. D genes are given only for firm matches. Clone size is given for some rows only: seen once, a few or many times, or a class if the clone is expanded.

j_call clone_size v_call d_call cdr3_aa cdr3_nt
TRBJ1-2 . TRBV29-1 . CSVDLVLYGYTF TGCAGCGTTGATCTCGTCCTCTATGGCTACACCTTC
TRBJ1-6 few TRBV6-1 TRBD1 CASSEARGTGATLHF TGTGCCAGCAGTGAAGCGCGTGGGACAGGGGCGACCCTCCACTTT
TRBJ2-7 . TRBV30 . CAWSAHGYPYEQYF TGTGCCTGGAGCGCCCACGGGTACCCCTACGAGCAGTACTTC
TRBJ1-2 . TRBV5-1 TRBD1 CASSSPTGGANYGYTF TGCGCCAGCAGCTCTCCTACAGGGGGAGCTAACTATGGCTACACCTTC
TRBJ2-7 . TRBV29-1 . CSVGTGIEQYF TGCAGCGTTGGGACTGGGATCGAGCAGTACTTC
TRBJ1-3 . TRBV5-4 TRBD1 CASSVQGDTIYF TGTGCCAGCAGCGTCCAGGGGGACACCATATATTTT
TRBJ2-2 . TRBV27 TRBD1 CASSLRGGNTGELFF TGTGCCAGCAGTTTACGAGGGGGCAACACCGGGGAGCTGTTTTTT
TRBJ2-1 . TRBV2 TRBD2 CASSEGAGVGYNEQFF TGTGCCAGCAGTGAAGGAGCGGGAGTTGGTTACAATGAGCAGTTCTTC
TRBJ1-4 once TRBV30 . CAWSAALGGGEKLFF TGTGCCTGGAGTGCTGCTTTGGGAGGAGGCGAAAAACTGTTTTTT
TRBJ2-1 . TRBV4-3 . CASSQARGQSSYNEQFF TGCGCCAGCAGCCAAGCGCGGGGCCAGAGCTCCTACAATGAGCAGTTCTTC
TRBJ2-7 . TRBV5-6 TRBD2 CASSLGSGTVFYEQYF TGTGCCAGCAGCCTAGGTAGCGGGACCGTTTTCTACGAGCAGTACTTC
TRBJ1-1 . TRBV9 . CASSVDPRGGNTEAFF TGTGCCAGCAGCGTAGACCCTAGGGGAGGCAACACTGAAGCTTTCTTT
TRBJ2-3 . TRBV7-6 TRBD2 CASSALILAGGVASQYF TGTGCCAGCAGCGCACTTATCCTAGCGGGAGGTGTCGCATCGCAGTATTTT
TRBJ1-5 . TRBV6-1 . CASSEVVSNQPQHF TGTGCCAGCAGTGAGGTAGTCAGCAATCAGCCCCAGCATTTT
TRBJ1-1 . TRBV5-1 TRBD1 CASTGTGGLNTEAFF TGCGCCAGCACAGGGACAGGGGGTTTGAACACTGAAGCTTTCTTT
TRBJ2-1 . TRBV11-1 . CASSLVAFPSYNEQFF TGTGCCAGCAGCTTAGTGGCCTTCCCCTCCTACAATGAGCAGTTCTTC
TRBJ1-2 . TRBV6-6 TRBD1 CASSRGQGAFGYTF TGTGCCAGCAGCCGCGGACAGGGGGCTTTTGGCTACACCTTC
TRBJ2-1 . TRBV7-3 TRBD2 CASSKRAVGLAGTDFYNEQFF TGTGCCAGCAGCAAAAGGGCTGTGGGACTAGCGGGGACGGATTTCTACAATGAGCAGTTCTTC
TRBJ2-1 . TRBV5-4 TRBD2 CASSLKTSGRYNEQFF TGTGCCAGCAGCTTAAAGACTAGCGGGAGGTACAATGAGCAGTTCTTC
TRBJ2-7 . TRBV7-9 . CASSLNFPGSYEQYF TGTGCCAGCAGCTTAAATTTTCCAGGGTCCTACGAGCAGTACTTC
TRBJ1-2 . TRBV5-6 TRBD1 CASSLETGPHNNYGYTF TGTGCCAGCAGCTTGGAGACAGGGCCCCACAATAACTATGGCTACACCTTC
TRBJ1-1 . TRBV5-4 . CASSPTAGQNTEAFF TGTGCCAGCAGCCCCACCGCGGGCCAAAACACTGAAGCTTTCTTT
TRBJ2-3 . TRBV14 TRBD2 CASSQLGTSGRNTQYF TGTGCCAGCAGCCAGCTCGGGACTAGCGGGAGAAATACGCAGTATTTT
TRBJ2-7 . TRBV6-5 . CASSYRGRSYEQYF TGTGCCAGCAGTTATCGGGGAAGGTCCTACGAGCAGTACTTC
TRBJ2-3 few TRBV21-1 . CASSKNFRGDSTDTQYF TGTGCCAGCAGCAAAAATTTCCGGGGGGACAGCACAGATACGCAGTATTTT
TRBJ2-1 . TRBV9 TRBD2 CASSASGRAASYNEQFF TGTGCCAGCAGCGCTAGCGGGAGGGCCGCTTCCTACAATGAGCAGTTCTTC
TRBJ1-3 . TRBV7-9 TRBD1 CASSLELATGSGNTIYF TGTGCCAGCAGCTTAGAGTTGGCGACAGGGTCTGGAAACACCATATATTTT
TRBJ1-2 . TRBV4-2 TRBD1 CASSLAGTGDNYGYTF TGTGCCAGCAGCCTCGCCGGGACAGGGGACAACTATGGCTACACCTTC
TRBJ2-5 . TRBV5-1 . CASSLSRPPAASSQETQYF TGCGCCAGCAGCTTGTCCAGACCCCCGGCGGCGTCGTCCCAAGAGACCCAGTACTTC
TRBJ1-1 . TRBV5-1 . CASSGVGNTEAFF TGCGCCAGTTCAGGGGTTGGGAACACTGAAGCTTTCTTT
TRBJ1-1 few TRBV5-1 . CASPKRGRTEAFF TGCGCCAGCCCCAAACGAGGGAGAACTGAAGCTTTCTTT
TRBJ2-3 . TRBV4-1 TRBD1 CASSQGTGVTDTQYF TGCGCCAGCAGCCAAGGGACAGGGGTAACAGATACGCAGTATTTT
TRBJ1-5 . TRBV6-5 . CASSPRQVRQPQHF TGTGCCAGCAGTCCCAGACAGGTTAGGCAGCCCCAGCATTTT
TRBJ2-1 few TRBV7-9 . CASSLVGWEQFF TGTGCCAGCAGCCTCGTCGGGTGGGAGCAGTTCTTC
TRBJ2-7 . TRBV28 TRBD2 CATHPPGLAGGYEQYF TGTGCCACCCACCCACCGGGACTAGCGGGAGGGTACGAGCAGTACTTC
TRBJ2-3 . TRBV5-1 . CASNQRGGSTDTQYF TGCGCCAGCAATCAAAGGGGGGGAAGCACAGATACGCAGTATTTT
TRBJ1-1 . TRBV10-3 . CAISDYSRNTEAFF TGTGCCATCAGTGACTATAGTAGGAACACTGAAGCTTTCTTT
TRBJ1-2 . TRBV12-5 TRBD1 CASGLGTGTGSNGYTF TGTGCTAGTGGTTTGGGCACCGGGACAGGGTCGAATGGCTACACCTTC
TRBJ2-2 . TRBV9 . CASSGPGAPGELFF TGTGCCAGCAGCGGTCCAGGGGCCCCCGGGGAGCTGTTTTTT